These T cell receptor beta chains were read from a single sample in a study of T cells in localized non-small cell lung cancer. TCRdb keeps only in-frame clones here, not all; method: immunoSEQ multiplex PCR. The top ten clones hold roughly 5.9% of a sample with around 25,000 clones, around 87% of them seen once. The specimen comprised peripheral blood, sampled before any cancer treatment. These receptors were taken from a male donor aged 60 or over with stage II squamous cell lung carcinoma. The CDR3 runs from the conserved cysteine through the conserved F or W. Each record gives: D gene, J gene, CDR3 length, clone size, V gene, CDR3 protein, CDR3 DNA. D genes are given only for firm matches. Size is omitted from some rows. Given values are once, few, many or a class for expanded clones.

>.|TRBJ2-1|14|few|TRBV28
CASSAPRLSSEQFF
TGTGCCAGCAGTGCCCCCAGACTTTCTAGTGAGCAGTTCTTC
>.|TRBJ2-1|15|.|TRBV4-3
CASSQGGSRRNEQFF
TGCGCCAGCAGCCAAGGAGGATCGAGACGGAATGAGCAGTTCTTC
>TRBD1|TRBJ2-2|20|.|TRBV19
CASSIRGPQPPYQNTGELFF
TGTGCCAGTAGTATCAGGGGGCCACAACCGCCCTACCAGAACACCGGGGAGCTGTTTTTT
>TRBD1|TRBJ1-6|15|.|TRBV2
CASSESGAGGSPLHF
TGTGCCAGCAGTGAATCGGGGGCAGGGGGTTCACCCCTCCACTTT
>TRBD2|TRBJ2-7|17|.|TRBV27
CASSRDSKGNSGSEQYF
TGTGCCAGCAGTCGGGACAGTAAAGGTAATAGCGGGAGCGAGCAGTACTTC
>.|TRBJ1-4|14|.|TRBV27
CASSSGGPNEKLFF
TGTGCCAGCAGCTCGGGGGGGCCTAATGAAAAACTGTTTTTT
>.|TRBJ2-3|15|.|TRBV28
CASSLSGRVLGTQYF
TGTGCCAGCAGTTTATCTGGACGGGTTCTTGGTACGCAGTATTTT
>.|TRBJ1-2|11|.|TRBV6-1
CATLGAYGYTF
TGTGCCACCCTGGGGGCCTATGGCTACACCTTC
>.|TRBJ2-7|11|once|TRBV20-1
CSASGAYEQYF
TGCAGTGCTAGTGGGGCCTACGAGCAGTACTTC
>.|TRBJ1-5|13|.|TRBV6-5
CASSRDHNQPQHF
TGTGCCAGCAGTCGGGACCACAATCAGCCCCAGCATTTT
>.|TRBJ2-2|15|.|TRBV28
CASGGQGKNTGELFF
TGTGCCAGCGGAGGCCAGGGGAAGAACACCGGGGAGCTGTTTTTT
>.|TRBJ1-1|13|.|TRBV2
CASSEPGREAAFF
TGTGCCAGCAGTGAACCCGGCAGGGAGGCAGCTTTCTTT
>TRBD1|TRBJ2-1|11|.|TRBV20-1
CSARRAQGVLF
TGCAGTGCTAGGCGCGCTCAGGGGGTGCTCTTC
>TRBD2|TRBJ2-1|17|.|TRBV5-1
CASSSSRTSGTYNEQFF
TGCGCCAGCAGCTCGAGCCGTACTAGCGGGACTTACAATGAGCAGTTCTTC
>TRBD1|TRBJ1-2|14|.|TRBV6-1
CASSERDRPYGYTF
TGTGCCAGCAGTGAGCGGGACAGGCCTTATGGCTACACCTTC
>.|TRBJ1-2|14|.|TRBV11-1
CASSLNPGTYGYTF
TGTGCCAGCAGCTTAAATCCAGGGACCTATGGCTACACCTTC
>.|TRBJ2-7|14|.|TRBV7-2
CASSLGLNAYEQYF
TGTGCCAGCAGCTTAGGACTAAACGCCTACGAGCAGTACTTC